What follows is one T cell receptor (beta chain) and its context. This clonotype was recorded many times. Its antigen is not yet known. Base qualities are not recorded, but no much larger clone differs from it by a single base. Library method: 5' RACE. TCRdb shows the sequencer as Illumina HiSeq 2500. A second 7 to 11 cycle PCR used a sample-barcoded 5' primer and a J-beta primer mix. Each TCR beta cDNA molecule received a unique molecular identifier from a template-switch 5' adaptor carrying 12 random nucleotides. Each sample yielded at least 2.5 million CDR3-containing paired-end reads. First-strand cDNA was synthesized from all RNA with the Mint cDNA synthesis kit, primed by a TRBC-specific oligonucleotide. Following uracil-DNA glycosylase treatment, a first 18-cycle PCR with universal primers M1SS and BC2_uni_R was performed on all cDNA. The source study handled its data this way. Normalization of each sample was performed by random selection of 1 million high-quality reads, each carrying a distinct molecular identifier. Instead of being binned into consensus sequences, reads with shared molecular identifiers were discarded. MiTCR, run with a Q25 quality threshold and the strictest error-elimination algorithm, handled CDR3 identification, clonotype clustering and error correction. Lower-bound total TCR beta diversity was estimated with a nonparametric unseen species model using Euler transformation. TCRdb reprocessed the public reads (quality trimming at Q25 with fastp, clone calling with MiXCR) and kept in-frame beta chains. When rows share a CDR3 protein, they turn into one entry using the most common DNA and genes. These V and J calls derive from TCRdb rather than the authors' analysis. This sample holds 1.5 million to 2 million distinct CDR3 sequences; 28% were observed only once. Together, the top ten hold over 7% of the sample.

Donors were a few dozen systemically healthy Caucasian individuals from Russia aged roughly 6 to 95 years. Approximately 9.3 milliliters of peripheral blood were drawn from each donor into EDTA-treated Vacutainer tubes. Ficoll-Paque density-gradient centrifugation was used to isolate PBMCs, with at least 6 million obtained per sample. Total RNA was extracted from PBMCs with Trizol reagent, with at least 6 micrograms obtained per sample. For every donor, flow cytometry on a PBMC aliquot measured the percentage of naive CD45RAhigh/CD27high T cells. The data originate from a study of blood T cells in healthy people across ages (dated by TCRdb to 2014 to 2015). General notes on the study: Template switching captured roughly one uniquely barcoded TCR beta cDNA molecule per two T cells in model experiments. Using deep sequencing normalized with unique cDNA molecular identifiers, the study measured how TCR beta repertoire diversity changes with age. The donors were split into four age groups: young (average around 15 years), middle-aged (roughly 42), aged (approximately 59) and long-lived (roughly 80). Using the same blood draw, the study looked at two additional independent replicas of 1 million unique cDNA reads for two donors, one aged 18 to 30 and the other aged 80 or older. Donors of different ages were randomly distributed across sequencing lanes to avoid experimental bias. General conclusions and limits of the study: Observed TCR beta diversity per million T cells fell roughly linearly with age, and a significant reduction was already apparent by age around 39. There was a strong correlation between observed TCR beta diversity and the percentage of naive T cells measured by flow cytometry. Because profiling used bulk unsorted PBMCs, naive and antigen-experienced compartments could not be compared conclusively. Estimates of total diversity based on one million sequenced T cells were regarded as lower bounds and as underestimates. Compared with the aged group, the long-lived group had more naive CD4+ T cells, fewer expanded clones and increased TCR diversity, suggesting age selection. Because donor CMV infection status was unknown, age-related changes in expanded clonotypes were potentially confounded.

From the cysteine up to the phenylalanine, the CDR3 has a length of 18 residues. The only DNA kept is the CDR3, 54 bases in frame from the first base. The germline V gene supplies CDR1 SGHAT and CDR2 FQNNGV. Trimming costs V 1 base and J 2 bases, and their ends lie 15 bases apart. The sequence joins TRBV11-2 to TRBJ2-6; the D segment is perhaps TRBD1 or TRBD2, each sharing 6 matched bases. The TCR sequence derives from a woman in her 30s in good health. The sequenced sample consisted of blood. The nucleotides read TGTGCCAGCAGCTTAGGCAGGGGAGGCTATCCTGGGGCCAACGTCCTGACTTTC. It specifies CASSLGRGGYPGANVLTF.